Each of the 2 T cell receptor beta chains below was sequenced from the same sample in a study of follicular helper T cells after annual influenza vaccination. As to time point: 2015-2016 season, 7 days after influenza vaccination. Assay used: immunoSEQ multiplex PCR; TCRdb lists only in-frame clones, some missing. This sample has 500 to 750 clones, with 70% to 85% found just once. The sequencing here drew on CXCR5+ CD38+ circulating T follicular helper cells from blood, taken 7 days after influenza vaccination. Regarding subset: circulating Tfh, non-naive CD4+CXCR5+PD-1+ (ICOS+CD38+ or ICOS-CD38-). These receptors were obtained from an adult who received the influenza vaccine.

About this clone: In the same sample, other DNA sequences code for this CDR3. The chain joins TRBV28 to TRBJ2-1; 12 nucleotides match TRBD2. This CDR3 has 16 amino acids. The ends lost 5 bases at V and 7 bases at J; junction bases unmatched: 9. CDR1 MDHEN and CDR2 SYDVKM come from the germline V gene. The CDR3 nucleotides read TGTGCCAGCAGTCCGACGCGCACTAGCGGGAGGAATGAGCAGTTCTTC. Translation: CASSPTRTSGRNEQFF.

This clone has a single count. This rearrangement joins TRBV5-1 to TRBJ2-2; D possibly corresponds to TRBD2 (6 bases). CDR3 length equals 14 residues. V lost 7 bases and J 1 base, leaving 11 bases between the germline ends. Germline V gives CDR1 SGHRS, CDR2 YFSETQ. CDR3 in DNA: TGCGCCAGCCAAAGGGAGGTGAACACCGGGGAGCTGTTTTTT. It specifies CASQREVNTGELFF.